This TCR beta chain emerged from a study of shared clonotypes between healthy human individuals. In the study overall: Three plates were used per donor for CD4 naive, three for CD4 memory, two for CD8 naive and one for CD8 memory.

Remarks on this clone: Its antigen is not identified.

Notes on the study in general: Sharing of clonotypes among donors was expected to vary with sequencing depth.

The table came from immunoSEQ multiplex PCR; TCRdb's copy has only in-frame clones and leaves some out. The data show roughly 1,500,000 clones, roughly 98% seen once. Splitting the CD4+ cells yielded a CD45RA+ naive subset and a CD45RA-negative memory subset. The sample comprised naive CD4+ T cells sorted from blood. Subset indicated: CD45RA+ positively selected. This clonotype was sampled from a man aged 25-45 years in good health.

CDR3 sequence (DNA): TGTGCCAGCAGCTTAAGGAGTTCCGGACTAGCGGGCGCCTACGAGCAGTACTTC. Translating it yields CASSLRSSGLAGAYEQYF. The chain links TRBV7-2 to TRBJ2-7, with 11 bases lining up with TRBD2. CDR1 and CDR2 (germline): SGHTA, FQGNSA. With V trimmed by 2 bases and J by 2 bases, 11 bases remained unmatched. This CDR3 comprises 18 residues.